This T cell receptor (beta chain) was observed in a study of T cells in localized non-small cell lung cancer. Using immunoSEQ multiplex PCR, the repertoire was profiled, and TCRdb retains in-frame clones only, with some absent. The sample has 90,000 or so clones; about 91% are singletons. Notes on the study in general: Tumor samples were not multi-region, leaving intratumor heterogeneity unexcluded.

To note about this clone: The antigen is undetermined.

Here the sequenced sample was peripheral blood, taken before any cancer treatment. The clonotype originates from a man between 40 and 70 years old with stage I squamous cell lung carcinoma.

In DNA, the CDR3 is TGTGCCAGTAGTGATCCCGGGACAGGGACCTACGAGCAGTACTTC. Translation: CASSDPGTGTYEQYF. This rearrangement joins TRBV19 to TRBJ2-7; 9 bases fit TRBD1. The germline V gene has CDR1 LNHDA and CDR2 SQIVND (reference sequence). This CDR3 contains 15 residues. The V segment lost 5 bases and the J segment 2 bases; nucleotides outside the gene matches: 7.